The sample holds a few counts of the clone carrying this T cell receptor (beta chain). Its antigen is not identified. The record originates from a study of response to subunit inactivated influenza vaccine. The study, taken as a whole, reports: With each seasonal influenza vaccination, the authors suggested, few new T cells are recruited.

V lost 5 bases, J lost 9 bases, and 11 bases stayed unmatched. The CDR3 has 15 amino acids. Germline V gives CDR1 SGHAT, CDR2 FQDESV (reference sequence). TCRdb fed the RT-PCR reads into MiXCR, producing one record per CDR3 protein. The sample includes 650,000 to 700,000 distinct CDR3 sequences, about a sixth seen only once; the top ten take roughly 10%. The clonotype comes from a man over 45 who received an inactivated influenza vaccine. Sequenced material: PBMCs from blood, taken 11 to 12 days after vaccination. The gene calls are TRBV11-1 and TRBJ2-1, with TRBD2 identical over 9 bases. The CDR3: CASSRLAGPSGEQFF. The CDR3 DNA follows: TGTGCCAGCAGCAGGCTAGCGGGACCCTCTGGTGAGCAGTTCTTC.